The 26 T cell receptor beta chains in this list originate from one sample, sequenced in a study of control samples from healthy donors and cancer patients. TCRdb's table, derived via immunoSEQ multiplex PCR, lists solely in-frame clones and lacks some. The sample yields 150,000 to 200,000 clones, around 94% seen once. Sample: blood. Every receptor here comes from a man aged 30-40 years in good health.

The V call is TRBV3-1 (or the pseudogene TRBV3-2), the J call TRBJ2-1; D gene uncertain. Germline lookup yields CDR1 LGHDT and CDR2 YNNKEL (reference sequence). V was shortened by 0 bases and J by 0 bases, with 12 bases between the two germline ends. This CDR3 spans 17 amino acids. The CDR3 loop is CASSQDLRFPSYNEQFF. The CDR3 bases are TGTGCCAGCAGCCAAGATCTCCGATTCCCCTCCTACAATGAGCAGTTCTTC.

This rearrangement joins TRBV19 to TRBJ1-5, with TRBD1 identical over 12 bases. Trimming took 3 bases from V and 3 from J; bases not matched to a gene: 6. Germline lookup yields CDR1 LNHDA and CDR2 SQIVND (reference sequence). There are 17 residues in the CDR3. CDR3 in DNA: TGTGCCAGTAGTATCACGGGACAGGGGGCTTTCAATCAGCCCCAGCATTTT. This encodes CASSITGQGAFNQPQHF.

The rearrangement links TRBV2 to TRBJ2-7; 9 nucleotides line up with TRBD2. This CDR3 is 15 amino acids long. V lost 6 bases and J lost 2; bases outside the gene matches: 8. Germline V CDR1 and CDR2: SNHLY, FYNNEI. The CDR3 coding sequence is TGTGCCAGCAGAGTTGGACTAGCGCTTACCTACGAGCAGTACTTC. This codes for CASRVGLALTYEQYF.

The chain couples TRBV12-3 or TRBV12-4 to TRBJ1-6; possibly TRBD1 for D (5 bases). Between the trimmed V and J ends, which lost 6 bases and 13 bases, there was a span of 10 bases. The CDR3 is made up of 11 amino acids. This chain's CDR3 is CASRGGTPLHF. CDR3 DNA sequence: TGTGCCAGCAGAGGAGGGACGCCCCTCCACTTT.

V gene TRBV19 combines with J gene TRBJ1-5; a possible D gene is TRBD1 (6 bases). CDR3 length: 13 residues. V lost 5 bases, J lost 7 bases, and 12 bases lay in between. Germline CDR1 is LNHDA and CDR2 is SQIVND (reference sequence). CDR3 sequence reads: CASSLQGRQPQHF. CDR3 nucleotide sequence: TGTGCCAGTAGTTTACAGGGTCGGCAGCCCCAGCATTTT.

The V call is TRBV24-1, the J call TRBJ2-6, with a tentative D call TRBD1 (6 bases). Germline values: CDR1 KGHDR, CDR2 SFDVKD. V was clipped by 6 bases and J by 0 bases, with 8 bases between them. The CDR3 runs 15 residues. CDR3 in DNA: TGTGCCACCAGTAAACAGGGCTCTGGGGCCAACGTCCTGACTTTC. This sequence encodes CATSKQGSGANVLTF.

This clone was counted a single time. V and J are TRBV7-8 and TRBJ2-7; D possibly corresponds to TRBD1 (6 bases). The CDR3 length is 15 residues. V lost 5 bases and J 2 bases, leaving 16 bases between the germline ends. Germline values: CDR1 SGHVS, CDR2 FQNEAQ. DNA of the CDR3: TGTGCCAGCAGCCTCGGTGGGGGACACCCCTACGAGCAGTACTTC. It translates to CASSLGGGHPYEQYF.

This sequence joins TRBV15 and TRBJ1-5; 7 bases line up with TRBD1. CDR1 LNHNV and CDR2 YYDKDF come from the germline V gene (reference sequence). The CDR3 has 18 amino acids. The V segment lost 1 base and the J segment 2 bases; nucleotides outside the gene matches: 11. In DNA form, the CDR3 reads TGTGCCACCAGCAGAGTGACGGGGCAGGGGGTCGGCAATCAGCCCCAGCATTTT. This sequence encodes CATSRVTGQGVGNQPQHF.

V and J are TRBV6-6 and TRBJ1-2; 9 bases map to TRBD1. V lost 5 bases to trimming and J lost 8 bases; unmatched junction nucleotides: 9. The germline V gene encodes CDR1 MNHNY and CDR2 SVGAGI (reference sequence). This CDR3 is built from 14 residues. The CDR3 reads CASSTPRDRVGYTF. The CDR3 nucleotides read TGTGCCAGCAGTACCCCCCGGGACAGGGTCGGCTACACCTTC.

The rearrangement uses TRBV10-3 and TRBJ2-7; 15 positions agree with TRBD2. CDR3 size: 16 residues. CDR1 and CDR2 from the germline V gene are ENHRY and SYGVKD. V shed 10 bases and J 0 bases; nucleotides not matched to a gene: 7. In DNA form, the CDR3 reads TGTGCCACGCAGGGGACTAGCGGGAGGAGCTCCTACGAGCAGTACTTC. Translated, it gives CATQGTSGRSSYEQYF.

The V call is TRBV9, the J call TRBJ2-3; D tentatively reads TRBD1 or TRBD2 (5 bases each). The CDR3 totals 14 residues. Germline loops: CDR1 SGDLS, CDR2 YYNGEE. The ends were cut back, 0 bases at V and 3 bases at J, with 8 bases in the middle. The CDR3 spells CASSVAGPTDTQYF. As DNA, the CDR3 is TGTGCCAGCAGCGTAGCGGGACCTACAGATACGCAGTATTTT.

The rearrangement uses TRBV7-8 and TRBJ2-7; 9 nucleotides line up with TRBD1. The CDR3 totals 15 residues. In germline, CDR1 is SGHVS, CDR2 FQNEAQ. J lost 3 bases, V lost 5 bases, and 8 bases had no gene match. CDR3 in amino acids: CASSVNRGPYYEQYF. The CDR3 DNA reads TGTGCCAGCAGCGTCAACAGGGGGCCCTACTACGAGCAGTACTTC. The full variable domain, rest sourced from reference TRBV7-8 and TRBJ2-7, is GAGVSQSPRYKVAKRGQDVALRCDPISGHVSLFWYQQALGQGPEFLTYFQNEAQLDKSGLPSDRFFAERPEGSVSTLKIQRTQQEDSAVYLCASSVNRGPYYEQYFGPGTRLTVT.

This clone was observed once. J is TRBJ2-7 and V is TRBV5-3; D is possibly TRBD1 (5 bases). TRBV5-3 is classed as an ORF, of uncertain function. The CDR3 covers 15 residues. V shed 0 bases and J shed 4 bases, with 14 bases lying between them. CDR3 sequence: CARSLGQKVEYEQYF. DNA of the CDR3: TGTGCCAGAAGCTTGGGACAGAAGGTCGAATACGAGCAGTACTTC.

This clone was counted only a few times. This CDR3 reads CASSSPTGVPEAFF. The CDR3 coding sequence is TGTGCCAGCAGTTCCCCGACAGGGGTCCCTGAAGCTTTCTTT. This chain uses TRBV28 with TRBJ1-1; 8 nucleotides agree with TRBD1. Looked up from germline, CDR1 is MDHEN and CDR2 is SYDVKM. V dropped 4 bases and J dropped 6; count of bases not matched to a gene: 7. This CDR3 region has 14 residues.

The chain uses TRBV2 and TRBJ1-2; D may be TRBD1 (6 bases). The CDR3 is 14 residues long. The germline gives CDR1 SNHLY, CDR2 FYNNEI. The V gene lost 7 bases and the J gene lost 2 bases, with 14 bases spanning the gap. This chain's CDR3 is CASNPGDLNYGYTF. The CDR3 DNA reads TGTGCCAGCAATCCAGGGGATTTAAACTATGGCTACACCTTC.

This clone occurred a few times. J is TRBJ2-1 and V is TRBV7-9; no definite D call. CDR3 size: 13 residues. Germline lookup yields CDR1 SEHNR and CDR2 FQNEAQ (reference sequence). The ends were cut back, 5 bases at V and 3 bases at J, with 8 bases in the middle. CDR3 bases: TGTGCCAGCAGCAAGACATTCTACAATGAGCAGTTCTTC. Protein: CASSKTFYNEQFF.

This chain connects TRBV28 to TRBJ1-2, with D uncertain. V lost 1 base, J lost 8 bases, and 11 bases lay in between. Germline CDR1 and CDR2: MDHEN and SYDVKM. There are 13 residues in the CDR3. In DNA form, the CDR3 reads TGTGCCAGCAGTTTATTATCCAGGTGGGGCTACACCTTC. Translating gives CASSLLSRWGYTF.

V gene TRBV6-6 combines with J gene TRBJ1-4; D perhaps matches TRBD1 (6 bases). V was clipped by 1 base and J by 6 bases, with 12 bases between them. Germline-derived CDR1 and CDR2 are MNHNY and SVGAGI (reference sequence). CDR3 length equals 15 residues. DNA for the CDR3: TGTGCCAGCAGTTACTGGGGGGGCGGGGATGAAAAACTGTTTTTT. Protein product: CASSYWGGGDEKLFF.

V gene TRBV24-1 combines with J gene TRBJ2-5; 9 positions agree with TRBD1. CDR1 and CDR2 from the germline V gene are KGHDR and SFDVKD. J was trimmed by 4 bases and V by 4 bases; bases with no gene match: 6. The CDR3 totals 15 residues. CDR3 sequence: CATSEWTGAGETQYF. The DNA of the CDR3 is TGTGCCACCAGTGAATGGACAGGGGCGGGAGAGACCCAGTACTTC.

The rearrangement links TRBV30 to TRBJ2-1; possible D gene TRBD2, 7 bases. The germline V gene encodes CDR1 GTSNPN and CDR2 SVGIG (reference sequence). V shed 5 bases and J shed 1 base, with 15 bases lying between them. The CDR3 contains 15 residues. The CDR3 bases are TGTGCCTGGGACGGGGGGCGGGGGTCCTACAATGAGCAGTTCTTC. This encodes CAWDGGRGSYNEQFF.

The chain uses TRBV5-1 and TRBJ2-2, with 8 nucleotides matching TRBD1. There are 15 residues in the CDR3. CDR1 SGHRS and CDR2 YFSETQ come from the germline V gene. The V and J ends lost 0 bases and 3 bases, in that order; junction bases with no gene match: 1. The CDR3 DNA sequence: TGCGCCAGCAGCTTGGACAGGGGGGACACCGGGGAGCTGTTTTTT. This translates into CASSLDRGDTGELFF.

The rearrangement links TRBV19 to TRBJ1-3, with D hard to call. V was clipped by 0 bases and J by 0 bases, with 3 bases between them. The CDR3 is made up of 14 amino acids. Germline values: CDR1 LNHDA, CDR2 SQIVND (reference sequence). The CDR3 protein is CASSIDSSGNTIYF. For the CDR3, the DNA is TGTGCCAGTAGTATAGACAGCTCTGGAAACACCATATATTTT.

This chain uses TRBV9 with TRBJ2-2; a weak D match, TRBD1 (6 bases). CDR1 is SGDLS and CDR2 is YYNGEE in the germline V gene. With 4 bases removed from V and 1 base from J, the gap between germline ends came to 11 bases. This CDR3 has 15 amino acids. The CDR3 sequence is CASSRSGQNTGELFF. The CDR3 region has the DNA TGTGCCAGCAGCCGATCGGGACAGAACACCGGGGAGCTGTTTTTT.

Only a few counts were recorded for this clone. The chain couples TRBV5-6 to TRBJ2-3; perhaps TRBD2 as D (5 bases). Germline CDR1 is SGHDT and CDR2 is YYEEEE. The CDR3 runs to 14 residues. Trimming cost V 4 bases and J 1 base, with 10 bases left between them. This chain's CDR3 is CASSRTEGTDTQYF. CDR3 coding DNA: TGTGCCAGCAGCCGGACGGAGGGCACAGATACGCAGTATTTT.

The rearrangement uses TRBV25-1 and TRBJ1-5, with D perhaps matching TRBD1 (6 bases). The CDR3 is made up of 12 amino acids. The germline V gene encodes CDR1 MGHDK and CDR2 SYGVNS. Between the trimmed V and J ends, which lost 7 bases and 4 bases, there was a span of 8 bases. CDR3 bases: TGTGCCAGCAAAACAGGGAATCAGCCCCAGCATTTT. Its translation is CASKTGNQPQHF.

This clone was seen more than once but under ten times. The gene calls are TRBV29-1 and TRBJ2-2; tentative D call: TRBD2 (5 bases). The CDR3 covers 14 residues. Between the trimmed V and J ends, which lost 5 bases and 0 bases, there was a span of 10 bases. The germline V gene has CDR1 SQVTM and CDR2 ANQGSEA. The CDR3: CSVKPRANTGELFF. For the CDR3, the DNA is TGCAGCGTTAAGCCGAGGGCGAACACCGGGGAGCTGTTTTTT.